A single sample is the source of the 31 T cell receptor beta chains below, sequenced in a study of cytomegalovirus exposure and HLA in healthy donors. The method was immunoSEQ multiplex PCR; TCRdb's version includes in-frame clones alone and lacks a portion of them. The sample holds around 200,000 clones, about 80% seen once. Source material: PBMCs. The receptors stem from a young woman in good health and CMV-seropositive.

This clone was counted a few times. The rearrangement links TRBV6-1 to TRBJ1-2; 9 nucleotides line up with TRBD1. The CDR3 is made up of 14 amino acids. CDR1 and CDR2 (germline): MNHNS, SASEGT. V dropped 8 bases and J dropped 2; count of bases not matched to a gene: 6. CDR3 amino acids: CASLSGQGNYGYTF. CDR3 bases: TGTGCCAGCCTGTCCGGACAGGGGAACTATGGCTACACCTTC.

CDR3 in DNA: TGTGCCAGCAGCACCGGGACAGGGTTTTGGACCGGGGAGCTGTTTTTT. Protein product: CASSTGTGFWTGELFF. The chain joins TRBV11-2 to TRBJ2-2; the match to TRBD1 covers 9 bases. Germline V gives CDR1 SGHAT, CDR2 FQNNGV. V was clipped by 5 bases and J by 5 bases; unmatched bases: 9. CDR3 size: 16 residues.

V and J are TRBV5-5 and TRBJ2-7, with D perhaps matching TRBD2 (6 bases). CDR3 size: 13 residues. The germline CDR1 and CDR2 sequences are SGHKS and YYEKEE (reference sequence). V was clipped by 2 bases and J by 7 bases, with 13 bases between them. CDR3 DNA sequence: TGTGCCAGCAGCTTCATTGGGGGACTTGAGCAGTACTTC. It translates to CASSFIGGLEQYF. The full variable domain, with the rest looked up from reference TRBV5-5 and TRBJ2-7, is DAGVTQSPTHLIKTRGQQVTLRCSPISGHKSVSWYQQVLGQGPQFIFQYYEKEERGRGNFPDRFSARQFPNYSSELNVNALLLGDSALYLCASSFIGGLEQYFGPGTRLTVT.

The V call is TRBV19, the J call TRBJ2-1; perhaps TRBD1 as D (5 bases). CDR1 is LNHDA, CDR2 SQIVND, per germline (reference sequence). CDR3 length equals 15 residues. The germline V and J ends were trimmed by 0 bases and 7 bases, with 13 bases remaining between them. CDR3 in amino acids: CASSIDPGKGNEQFF. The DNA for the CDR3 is TGTGCCAGTAGTATAGATCCGGGCAAGGGGAATGAGCAGTTCTTC.

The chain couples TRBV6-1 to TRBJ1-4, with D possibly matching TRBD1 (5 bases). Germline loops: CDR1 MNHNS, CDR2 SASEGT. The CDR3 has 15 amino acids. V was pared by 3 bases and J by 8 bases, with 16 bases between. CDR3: CASSEARRGVEKLFF. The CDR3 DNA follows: TGTGCCAGCAGTGAGGCGAGGCGGGGGGTAGAAAAACTGTTTTTT.

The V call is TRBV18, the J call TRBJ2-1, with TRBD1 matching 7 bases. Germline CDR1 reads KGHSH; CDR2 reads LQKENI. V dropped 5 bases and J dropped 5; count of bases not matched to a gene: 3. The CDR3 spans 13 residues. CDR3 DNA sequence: TGTGCCAGCTCAACAGGGACAGACAATGAGCAGTTCTTC. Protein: CASSTGTDNEQFF.

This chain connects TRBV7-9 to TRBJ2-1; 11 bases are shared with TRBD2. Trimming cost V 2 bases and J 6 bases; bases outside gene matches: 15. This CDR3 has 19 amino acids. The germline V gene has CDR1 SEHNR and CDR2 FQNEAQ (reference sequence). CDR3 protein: CASSLLKLAGALRPNEQFF. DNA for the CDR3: TGTGCCAGCAGCTTACTTAAACTAGCGGGGGCCCTTCGTCCCAATGAGCAGTTCTTC.

Here the CDR3 reads CASRPTGYNSPLHF. CDR3 DNA sequence: TGTGCCAGCAGACCGACAGGGTATAATTCACCCCTCCACTTT. The gene calls are TRBV27 and TRBJ1-6, with 7 bases that match TRBD1. The CDR3 spans 14 residues. Germline values: CDR1 MNHEY, CDR2 SMNVEV (reference sequence). With 6 bases clipped from V and 4 bases from J, the junction kept 3 bases outside the gene matches.

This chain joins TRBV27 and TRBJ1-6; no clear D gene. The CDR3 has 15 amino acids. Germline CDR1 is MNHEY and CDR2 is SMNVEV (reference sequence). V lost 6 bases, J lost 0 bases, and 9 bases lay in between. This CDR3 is CASSMTSSYNSPLHF. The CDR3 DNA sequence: TGTGCCAGCAGCATGACTAGCTCCTATAATTCACCCCTCCACTTT.

The CDR3, as DNA: TGTGCCAGCAGCCGGACAGGGCAGGGGGCCTACGAGCAGTACTTC. As protein: CASSRTGQGAYEQYF. The V call is TRBV7-9, the J call TRBJ2-7; 8 bases align to TRBD1. Trimming removed 5 bases from V and 2 bases from J; junction bases left unmatched: 8. This CDR3 comprises 15 residues. Germline lookup yields CDR1 SEHNR and CDR2 FQNEAQ (reference sequence). The whole variable domain, remainder taken from reference TRBV7-9 and TRBJ2-7, is DTGVSQNPRHKITKRGQNVTFRCDPISEHNRLYWYRQTLGQGPEFLTYFQNEAQLEKSRLLSDRFSAERPKGSFSTLEIQRTEQGDSAMYLCASSRTGQGAYEQYFGPGTRLTVT.

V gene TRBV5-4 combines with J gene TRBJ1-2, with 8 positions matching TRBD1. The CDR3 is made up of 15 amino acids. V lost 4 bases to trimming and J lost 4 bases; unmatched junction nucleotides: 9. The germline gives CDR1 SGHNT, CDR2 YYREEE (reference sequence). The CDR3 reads CASSQGTGLFYGYTF. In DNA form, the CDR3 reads TGTGCCAGCAGCCAAGGGACAGGACTATTCTATGGCTACACCTTC.

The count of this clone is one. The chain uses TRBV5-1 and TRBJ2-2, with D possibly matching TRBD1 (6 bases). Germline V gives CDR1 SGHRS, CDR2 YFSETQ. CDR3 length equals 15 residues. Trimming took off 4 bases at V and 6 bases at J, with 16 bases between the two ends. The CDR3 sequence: CASSQDSPRAGELFF. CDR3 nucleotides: TGCGCCAGCAGCCAGGACAGTCCTCGGGCCGGGGAGCTGTTTTTT.

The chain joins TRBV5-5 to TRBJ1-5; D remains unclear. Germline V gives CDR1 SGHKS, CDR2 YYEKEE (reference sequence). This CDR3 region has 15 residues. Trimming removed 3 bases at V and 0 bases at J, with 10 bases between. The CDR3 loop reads CASSWAVDSNQPQHF. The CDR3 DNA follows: TGTGCCAGCAGCTGGGCTGTAGATAGCAATCAGCCCCAGCATTTT.

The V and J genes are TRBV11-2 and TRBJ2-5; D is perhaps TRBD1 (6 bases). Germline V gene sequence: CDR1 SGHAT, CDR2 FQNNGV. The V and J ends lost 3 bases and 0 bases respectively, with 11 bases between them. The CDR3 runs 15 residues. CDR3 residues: CASSFRGRDQETQYF. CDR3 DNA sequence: TGTGCCAGCAGCTTCAGGGGAAGAGACCAAGAGACCCAGTACTTC.

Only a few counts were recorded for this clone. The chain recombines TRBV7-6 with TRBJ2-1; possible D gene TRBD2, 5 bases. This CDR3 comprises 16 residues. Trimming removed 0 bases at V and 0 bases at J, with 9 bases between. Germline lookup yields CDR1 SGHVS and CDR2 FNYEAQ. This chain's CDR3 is CASSLAEASSYNEQFF. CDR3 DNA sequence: TGTGCCAGCAGCTTAGCGGAGGCTAGCTCCTACAATGAGCAGTTCTTC.

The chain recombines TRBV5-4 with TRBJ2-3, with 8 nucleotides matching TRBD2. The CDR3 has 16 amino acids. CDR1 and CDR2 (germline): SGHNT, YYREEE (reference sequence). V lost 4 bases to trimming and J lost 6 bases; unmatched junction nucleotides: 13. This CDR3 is CASSTTGTRGRDTQYF. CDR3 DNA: TGTGCCAGCAGCACGACCGGGACTAGGGGCCGGGATACGCAGTATTTT.

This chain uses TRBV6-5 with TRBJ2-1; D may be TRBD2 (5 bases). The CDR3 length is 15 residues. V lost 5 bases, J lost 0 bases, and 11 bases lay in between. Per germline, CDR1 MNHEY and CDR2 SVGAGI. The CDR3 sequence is CASSRGFSSYNEQFF. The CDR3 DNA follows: TGTGCCAGCAGTCGCGGGTTCAGCTCCTACAATGAGCAGTTCTTC.

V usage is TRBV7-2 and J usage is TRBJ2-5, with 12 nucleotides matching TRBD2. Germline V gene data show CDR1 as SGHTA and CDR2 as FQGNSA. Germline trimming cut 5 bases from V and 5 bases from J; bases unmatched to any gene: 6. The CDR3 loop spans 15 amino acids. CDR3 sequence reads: CASSRTSGGRETQYF. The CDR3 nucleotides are TGTGCCAGCAGCCGCACTAGCGGGGGGCGGGAGACCCAGTACTTC.

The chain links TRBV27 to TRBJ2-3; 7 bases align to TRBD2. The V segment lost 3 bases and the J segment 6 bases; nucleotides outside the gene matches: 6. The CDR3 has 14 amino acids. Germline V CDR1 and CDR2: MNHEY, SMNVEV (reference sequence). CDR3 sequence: CASSFQLGGDTQYF. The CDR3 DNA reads TGTGCCAGCAGTTTTCAGTTGGGGGGGGATACGCAGTATTTT.

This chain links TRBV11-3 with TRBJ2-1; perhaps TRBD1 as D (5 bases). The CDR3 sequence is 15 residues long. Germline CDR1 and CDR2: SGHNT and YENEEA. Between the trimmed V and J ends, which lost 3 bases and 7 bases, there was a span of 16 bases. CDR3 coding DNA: TGTGCCAGCAGCTTTGGCCCACAGGTGGAAAATGAGCAGTTCTTC. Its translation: CASSFGPQVENEQFF.

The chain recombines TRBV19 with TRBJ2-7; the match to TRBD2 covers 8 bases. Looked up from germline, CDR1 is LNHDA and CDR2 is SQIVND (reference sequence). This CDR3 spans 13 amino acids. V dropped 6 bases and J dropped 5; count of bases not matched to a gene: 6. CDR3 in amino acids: CASSGGGRNEQYF. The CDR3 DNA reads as TGTGCCAGTAGCGGCGGGGGGAGAAACGAGCAGTACTTC.

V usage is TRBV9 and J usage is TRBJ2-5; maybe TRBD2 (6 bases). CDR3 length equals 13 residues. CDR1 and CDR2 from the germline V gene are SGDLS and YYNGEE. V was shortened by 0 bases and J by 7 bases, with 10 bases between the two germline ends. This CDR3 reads CASSVGDSTTQYF. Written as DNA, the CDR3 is TGTGCCAGCAGCGTAGGGGACTCGACGACCCAGTACTTC.

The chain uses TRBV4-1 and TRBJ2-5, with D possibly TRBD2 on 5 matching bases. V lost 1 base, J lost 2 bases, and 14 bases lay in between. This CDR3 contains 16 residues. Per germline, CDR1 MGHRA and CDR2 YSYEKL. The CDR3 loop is CASSQGASSRQETQYF. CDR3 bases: TGCGCCAGCAGCCAAGGGGCTTCTAGCAGACAAGAGACCCAGTACTTC.

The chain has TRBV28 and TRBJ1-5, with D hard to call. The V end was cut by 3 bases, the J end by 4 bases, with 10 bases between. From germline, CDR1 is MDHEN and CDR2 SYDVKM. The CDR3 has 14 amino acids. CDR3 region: CASSLFDSNQPQHF. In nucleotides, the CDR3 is TGTGCCAGCAGTTTGTTCGACTCTAATCAGCCCCAGCATTTT.

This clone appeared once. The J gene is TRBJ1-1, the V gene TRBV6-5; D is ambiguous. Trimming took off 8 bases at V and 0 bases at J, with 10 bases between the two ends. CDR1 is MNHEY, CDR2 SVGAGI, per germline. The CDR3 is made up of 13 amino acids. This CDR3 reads CASAIDMNTEAFF. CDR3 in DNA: TGTGCCAGCGCAATTGACATGAACACTGAAGCTTTCTTT.

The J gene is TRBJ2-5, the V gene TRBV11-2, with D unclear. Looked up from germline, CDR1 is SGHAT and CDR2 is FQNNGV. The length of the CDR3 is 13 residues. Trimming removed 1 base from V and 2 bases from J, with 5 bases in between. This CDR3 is CASSLAAQETQYF. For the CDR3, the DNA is TGTGCCAGCAGCTTAGCCGCGCAAGAGACCCAGTACTTC.

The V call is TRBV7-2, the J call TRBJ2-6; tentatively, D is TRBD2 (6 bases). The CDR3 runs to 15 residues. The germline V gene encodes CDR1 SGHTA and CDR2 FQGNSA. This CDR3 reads CLEGIIPSGANVLTF. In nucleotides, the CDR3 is TGTTTGGAGGGCATTATCCCCTCTGGGGCCAACGTCCTGACTTTC.

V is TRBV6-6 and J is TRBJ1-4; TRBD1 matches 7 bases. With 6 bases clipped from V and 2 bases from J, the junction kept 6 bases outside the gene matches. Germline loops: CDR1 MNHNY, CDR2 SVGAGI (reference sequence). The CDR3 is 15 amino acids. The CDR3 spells CASSHLGQTNEKLFF. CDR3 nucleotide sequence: TGTGCCAGCAGCCACCTGGGACAGACTAATGAAAAACTGTTTTTT.

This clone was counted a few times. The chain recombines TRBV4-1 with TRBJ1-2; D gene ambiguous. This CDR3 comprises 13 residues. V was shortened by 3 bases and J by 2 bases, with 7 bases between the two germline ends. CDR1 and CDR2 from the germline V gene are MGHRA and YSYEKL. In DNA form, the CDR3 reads TGCGCCAGCAGCCAGAATGAGAACTATGGCTACACCTTC. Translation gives CASSQNENYGYTF.

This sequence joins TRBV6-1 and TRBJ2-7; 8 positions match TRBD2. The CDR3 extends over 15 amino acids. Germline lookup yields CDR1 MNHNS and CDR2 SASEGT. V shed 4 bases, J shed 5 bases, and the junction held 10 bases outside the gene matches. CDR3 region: CASSVVGGAVNEQYF. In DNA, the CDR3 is TGTGCCAGCAGTGTAGTCGGGGGGGCCGTCAACGAGCAGTACTTC.

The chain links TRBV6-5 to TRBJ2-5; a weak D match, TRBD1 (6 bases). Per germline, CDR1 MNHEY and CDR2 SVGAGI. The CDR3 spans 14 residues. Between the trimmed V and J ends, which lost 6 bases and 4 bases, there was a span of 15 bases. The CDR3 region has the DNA TGTGCCAGCAGGACCGACAGGTTGGGAGAGACCCAGTACTTC. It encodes CASRTDRLGETQYF.